Below are 15 T cell receptor beta chains sequenced from a single sample in a study of T-cell reconstitution after alpha-beta-depleted transplantation in children (dated by TCRdb to 2015 to 2016). The library was made by PCR. TCRdb lists the instrument as Illumina HiSeq 2500. TCR libraries were prepared with molecular barcoding, using unique molecular identifiers to normalize TCRbeta repertoire quantification. The public sequencing data were trimmed at Q25 with fastp and processed into clonotypes with MiXCR by TCRdb, which kept only in-frame beta chains. Each record represents a unique CDR3 protein, reported with the most common genes and DNA among its rows. The sample yields about 400,000 distinct CDR3 sequences; about 16% were counted once. The leading ten clones occupy 25% to 30% of the sample. Reading the label with the study, this specimen's treatment or condition is: allogeneic hematopoietic cell transplantation with graft depleted of TCRalphabeta T cells and CD19 B cells.

The sequencing here drew on PBMCs, mostly from graft donor cells, taken 360 days after TCRalphabeta/CD19-depleted stem cell transplant. These receptors originate from a boy in the first two years of life who had a stem cell transplant for Wiskott-Aldrich syndrome, so the T cells may come from the graft donor.

This clonotype was counted between two and nine times. The chain employs TRBV6-2 or TRBV6-3 and TRBJ2-7, with D possibly TRBD1 on 6 matching bases. The germline CDR1 and CDR2 sequences are MNHEY and SVGEGT. Trimming cost V 0 bases and J 5 bases, with 8 bases left between them. The CDR3 runs to 13 residues. CDR3 sequence (DNA): TGTGCCAGCAGTTACTCCACAGGGAACGAGCAGTACTTC. Protein: CASSYSTGNEQYF.

This clonotype was counted at least ten times. V usage is TRBV10-3 and J usage is TRBJ2-7, with D tentatively TRBD2 (5 bases). Germline CDR1 ENHRY, CDR2 SYGVKD. V was shortened by 10 bases and J by 2 bases, with 18 bases between the two germline ends. CDR3 size: 14 residues. CDR3 sequence (DNA): TGTGCCACAACCGGCCACCGGGGAACCTACGAGCAGTACTTC. Translation: CATTGHRGTYEQYF.

The chain couples TRBV11-2 to TRBJ1-6; D remains unclear. Trimming took off 5 bases at V and 0 bases at J, with 5 bases between the two ends. Per the germline V gene, CDR1 is SGHAT and CDR2 is FQNNGV. CDR3 size: 14 residues. The CDR3: CASSHVSYNSPLHF. For the CDR3, the DNA is TGTGCCAGCAGCCATGTCTCCTATAATTCACCCCTCCACTTT.

This chain links TRBV6-5 with TRBJ1-2; 7 bases are a match to TRBD1. There are 16 residues in the CDR3. V lost 2 bases, J lost 2 bases, and 8 bases stayed unmatched. CDR1 MNHEY and CDR2 SVGAGI come from the germline V gene. CDR3 coding DNA: TGTGCCAGCAGTTACGCCCGACAGGGACCCAACTATGGCTACACCTTC. It encodes CASSYARQGPNYGYTF.

This clonotype was counted only a few times. This sequence joins TRBV18 and TRBJ2-7; a weak D match, TRBD1 (6 bases). Germline CDR1 is KGHSH and CDR2 is LQKENI. Deletions cut 2 bases from V and 2 bases from J, with 13 bases between. This CDR3 has 15 residues. In DNA form, the CDR3 reads TGTGCCAGCTCACCAGGGCAGGGGCCAACCTACGAGCAGTACTTC. This codes for CASSPGQGPTYEQYF.

The chain employs TRBV9 and TRBJ2-5, with 8 positions matching TRBD1. The germline V gene encodes CDR1 SGDLS and CDR2 YYNGEE. With V trimmed by 0 bases and J by 2 bases, 6 bases remained unmatched. The CDR3 loop spans 16 amino acids. The CDR3 DNA reads TGTGCCAGCAGCGTAGCAGGGACAGGAGGTCAAGAGACCCAGTACTTC. It is translated as CASSVAGTGGQETQYF.

This clonotype was seen a few times. V and J are TRBV7-9 and TRBJ2-1, with a possible D match to TRBD2 (6 bases). CDR3 length: 16 amino acids. Trimming removed 5 bases from V and 3 bases from J, with 17 bases in between. Germline V lookup: CDR1 SEHNR, CDR2 FQNEAQ (reference sequence). The CDR3 DNA is TGTGCCAGCAGCCCCCGGGGAGGAGGAGTCTACAATGAGCAGTTCTTC. It is translated as CASSPRGGGVYNEQFF.

This clonotype was counted only a few times. DNA for the CDR3: TGCGCCAGCAGCCAAGAAAGGGCGGGGCAGGGAAGCTACGAGCAGTACTTC. Translation: CASSQERAGQGSYEQYF. This chain links TRBV4-1 with TRBJ2-7; weak D call: TRBD2 (6 bases). The V and J ends lost 0 bases and 3 bases respectively, with 18 bases between them. The germline V gene encodes CDR1 MGHRA and CDR2 YSYEKL. This CDR3 is 17 amino acids long.

This sequence joins TRBV4-3 and TRBJ2-2, with D uncertain. The CDR3 is 17 amino acids. Trimming removed 2 bases from V and 5 bases from J, with 18 bases in between. The germline V gene encodes CDR1 LGHNA and CDR2 YSLEER. CDR3 bases: TGCGCCAGCAGCCAATTTTTCGTCGCGGAGCCTACCGGGGAGCTGTTTTTT. It specifies CASSQFFVAEPTGELFF.

This clonotype was seen a few times. V usage is TRBV7-6 and J usage is TRBJ2-3; D not resolved. There are 13 residues in the CDR3. Trimming took 5 bases from V and 4 from J, leaving 10 bases between them. Germline CDR1 SGHVS, CDR2 FNYEAQ. The CDR3 DNA reads TGTGCCAGCAGCCCAAAATACCCAGATACGCAGTATTTT. Its translation: CASSPKYPDTQYF. The entire variable domain, with the rest obtained from reference TRBV7-6 and TRBJ2-3, is as follows: GAGVSQSPRYKVTKRGQDVALRCDPISGHVSLYWYRQALGQGPEFLTYFNYEAQQDKSGLPNDRFSAERPEGSISTLTIQRTEQRDSAMYRCASSPKYPDTQYFGPGTRLTVL.

The CDR3 DNA reads as TGTGCCAGCAGCGTATTTGCCGGGGAGCTGTTTTTT. Its protein is CASSVFAGELFF. This chain uses TRBV9 with TRBJ2-2; no clear D gene. This CDR3 region has 12 residues. Trimming stripped 1 base from V and 6 bases from J, with 4 bases between. CDR1 and CDR2 from the germline V gene are SGDLS and YYNGEE.

This clonotype has more than one count but fewer than ten. The rearrangement joins TRBV6-5 to TRBJ2-3, with 11 bases matching TRBD2. CDR3 length equals 17 residues. The V segment lost 0 bases and the J segment 2 bases; nucleotides outside the gene matches: 4. Germline V gene sequence: CDR1 MNHEY, CDR2 SVGAGI. CDR3 loop: CASSYSGTSGPTDTQYF. DNA for the CDR3: TGTGCCAGCAGTTACTCCGGGACTAGCGGACCCACAGATACGCAGTATTTT.

Turning to this clonotype: A much larger clone lies a single base off, so this may be a read error. This sequence joins TRBV20-1 and TRBJ2-1, with TRBD2 as a possible D gene (5 bases). Trimming removed 2 bases from V and 2 bases from J, with 10 bases in between. The CDR3 consists of 14 residues. In germline, CDR1 is DFQATT, CDR2 SNEGSKA (reference sequence). CDR3 bases: TGCAGTGCTAGACGCGCGGGCCCCTACAATGAGCAGTTCTTC. This translates into CSARRAGPYNEQFF.

This clonotype was counted at least ten times. The rearrangement joins TRBV4-3 to TRBJ2-1, with 7 positions matching TRBD2. The ends lost 0 bases at V and 2 bases at J; junction bases unmatched: 4. CDR3 length equals 16 residues. CDR1 and CDR2 (germline): LGHNA, YSLEER. The CDR3 DNA reads as TGCGCCAGCAGCCAAGAGGCGGGAGAGGCCTACAATGAGCAGTTCTTC. Protein sequence: CASSQEAGEAYNEQFF.

This clonotype appeared a few times. The chain links TRBV3-1 to TRBJ2-7; TRBD1 matches 8 bases. Germline V gene sequence: CDR1 LGHDT, CDR2 YNNKEL (reference sequence). With V trimmed by 4 bases and J by 3 bases, 5 bases remained unmatched. This CDR3 region has 14 residues. The CDR3 loop reads CASSPRTGHYEQYF. Here the CDR3 DNA reads TGTGCCAGCAGCCCCCGGACAGGGCACTACGAGCAGTACTTC.